Given below is one TCR beta chain in context. This sample stems from a study of siplizumab effects on memory and regulatory T cells. Germline lookup yields CDR1 KGHSH and CDR2 LQKENI. The CDR3 sequence is 17 residues long. V was pared by 3 bases and J by 0 bases, with 9 bases of the junction left unmatched. TCRdb's table, derived via immunoSEQ multiplex PCR, lists solely in-frame clones and lacks some. In the table there are fewer than 130,000 clones, approximately 92% of which are singletons. Material: CD4+ T cells sorted from blood. The receptor was derived from a human donor in good health. The V gene is TRBV18, the J gene TRBJ2-3; 7 bases map to TRBD2. The CDR3 DNA reads TGTGCCAGCTCACCCGTCCCAGGACTAGGCAGCACAGATACGCAGTATTTT. Translated: CASSPVPGLGSTDTQYF.